These 21 T cell receptor beta chains were sequenced from one sample in a study of metastatic and nonmetastatic thyroid tumors. There were no patients who had received any treatment before thyroid surgery. TCRdb reanalyzed the PCR reads with MiXCR. The repertoire has under 95,000 clones, about 9.1% of them found once; the top ten carry roughly 10%. Input material: blood. These receptors all come from a female donor with papillary thyroid cancer or a benign thyroid nodule (not recorded which). Some clones in this sample may be carry-over from other donors' samples.

This clone was seen at least ten times. The chain joins TRBV18 to TRBJ2-4; D perhaps matches TRBD1 (6 bases). The CDR3 sequence is 15 residues long. Trimming left V 5 bases short and J 0 bases short, with 11 bases between. Germline assignment: CDR1 KGHSH and CDR2 LQKENI. CDR3 sequence: CASSKDSIAKNIQYF. The CDR3 DNA reads as TGTGCCAGCTCAAAGGACAGCATAGCCAAAAACATTCAGTACTTC.

Many counts were recorded for this clone. J is TRBJ1-2 and V is TRBV6-1, with D maybe TRBD1 (6 bases). Trimming stripped 0 bases from V and 7 bases from J, with 12 bases between. The CDR3 has 14 amino acids. In germline, CDR1 is MNHNS, CDR2 SASEGT. Here the CDR3 reads CASSEAGGSFGYTF. The CDR3 region has the DNA TGTGCCAGCAGTGAAGCCGGGGGCTCATTTGGCTACACCTTC.

In this sample, this clone turned up many times. This specimen includes other DNA sequences encoding the same CDR3. The rearrangement uses TRBV12-5 and TRBJ1-5; D is perhaps TRBD1 (5 bases). Germline lookup yields CDR1 LGHNT and CDR2 FRNRAP. The CDR3 is 18 amino acids. Trimming removed 0 bases from V and 0 bases from J, with 15 bases in between. The DNA of the CDR3 is TGTGCTAGTGGTTTGGTGTTGGGGACCGACTATAGCAATCAGCCCCAGCATTTT. Translating gives CASGLVLGTDYSNQPQHF.

This clone has at least ten counts. Here the CDR3 DNA reads TGTGCCAGCAGCCCCCAGGGCGCGAACACCGGGGAGCTGTTTTTT. Translating gives CASSPQGANTGELFF. The rearrangement uses TRBV6-1 and TRBJ2-2; possibly TRBD1 for D (5 bases). The CDR3 length is 15 residues. Germline CDR1 MNHNS, CDR2 SASEGT. Deletions cut 6 bases from V and 0 bases from J, with 11 bases between.

This clone showed up many times. This chain connects TRBV20-1 to TRBJ2-3, with D tentatively TRBD1 (6 bases). The CDR3 runs 15 residues. Germline V lookup: CDR1 DFQATT, CDR2 SNEGSKA (reference sequence). V was pared by 0 bases and J by 6 bases, with 16 bases between. In nucleotides, the CDR3 is TGCAGTGCTAGAGATAGGATGCAGGGGTCGGATACGCAGTATTTT. This encodes CSARDRMQGSDTQYF.

This clone was recorded a few times. The chain joins TRBV19 to TRBJ1-5; 8 bases align to TRBD1. V trimming: 5 bases; J trimming: 5 bases; junction bases outside the gene matches: 5. Germline CDR1 LNHDA, CDR2 SQIVND (reference sequence). The CDR3 has 14 residues. The CDR3 nucleotides read TGTGCCAGTAGTCAACAGGGGGAACATCAGCCCCAGCATTTT. This codes for CASSQQGEHQPQHF.

The sample holds many counts of this clone. The V gene is TRBV5-6, the J gene TRBJ2-1; D gene uncertain. Trimming pared 4 bases from V and 6 bases from J, leaving 11 bases between. Per the germline V gene, CDR1 is SGHDT and CDR2 is YYEEEE. The CDR3 contains 13 residues. The CDR3 DNA follows: TGTGCCAGCAGCCGCACCGGTTCCAATGAGCAGTTCTTC. Its translation is CASSRTGSNEQFF. The full variable domain, in which reference TRBV5-6 and TRBJ2-1 provide the parts outside the CDR3, is DAGVTQSPTHLIKTRGQQVTLRCSPKSGHDTVSWYQQALGQGPQFIFQYYEEEERQRGNFPDRFSGHQFPNYSSELNVNALLLGDSALYLCASSRTGSNEQFFGPGTRLTVL.

This clone was observed at least ten times. The chain carries TRBV5-6 and TRBJ1-2, with D unclear. The germline gives CDR1 SGHDT, CDR2 YYEEEE. Trimming took off 4 bases at V and 2 bases at J, with 12 bases between the two ends. The CDR3 totals 14 residues. CDR3 DNA sequence: TGTGCCAGCAGCCCGGCCGGAGGGAACTATGGCTACACCTTC. This translates into CASSPAGGNYGYTF.

This clone was seen many times. The chain is built from TRBV10-3 and TRBJ1-6; 7 nucleotides match TRBD1. The CDR3 is 15 amino acids. Trimming at V came to 3 bases and at J to 8 bases, leaving 7 bases not matched to a gene. Per germline, CDR1 ENHRY and CDR2 SYGVKD. The CDR3 DNA sequence: TGTGCCATCAGTGATCGGGCAGGGGGAGATTCACCCCTCCACTTT. Translated, it gives CAISDRAGGDSPLHF.

This clone was recorded many times. The chain is built from TRBV13 and TRBJ2-1; TRBD2 aligns across 9 bases. Germline V gene lookup returns CDR1 PRHDT and CDR2 FYEKMQ (reference sequence). The ends lost 9 bases at V and 2 bases at J; junction bases unmatched: 5. CDR3 length equals 14 residues. The CDR3 region is CASTSGYPYNEQFF. The CDR3, as DNA: TGTGCCAGTACTAGCGGGTATCCCTACAATGAGCAGTTCTTC.

This clone was recorded many times. J is TRBJ2-5 and V is TRBV30; no reliable D call. Germline loops: CDR1 GTSNPN, CDR2 SVGIG (reference sequence). The CDR3 covers 11 residues. V dropped 5 bases and J dropped 1 base, with 5 bases sitting between them. The CDR3 here is CAWAVQETQYF. CDR3 bases: TGTGCCTGGGCCGTCCAAGAGACCCAGTACTTC.

This clone has at least ten counts. V and J are TRBV3-1 and TRBJ2-3; weak D call: TRBD1 (5 bases). The germline CDR1 and CDR2 sequences are LGHDT and YNNKEL (reference sequence). The V and J ends lost 5 bases and 8 bases respectively, with 14 bases between them. This CDR3 comprises 13 residues. This chain's CDR3 is CASSAFRVPTQYF. The CDR3 nucleotides are TGTGCCAGCAGCGCCTTCAGGGTCCCTACGCAGTATTTT.

This clone was recorded at least ten times. The chain is built from TRBV6-1 and TRBJ1-1; 7 bases map to TRBD1. The CDR3 extends over 14 amino acids. Germline lookup yields CDR1 MNHNS and CDR2 SASEGT. Unmatched junction bases numbered 10, after V lost 7 bases and J lost 5 bases. Here the CDR3 reads CASTRGQSQTEAFF. The CDR3 region has the DNA TGTGCCAGCACCCGGGGACAGTCCCAAACTGAAGCTTTCTTT.

The table lists this clone with many counts. V gene TRBV6-1 combines with J gene TRBJ1-6, with D maybe TRBD1 (5 bases). CDR3 length: 13 amino acids. Germline values: CDR1 MNHNS, CDR2 SASEGT. V was clipped by 5 bases and J by 8 bases, with 10 bases between them. CDR3 protein: CASSPRGYSPLHF. DNA of the CDR3: TGTGCCAGCAGTCCTAGGGGCTATTCACCCCTCCACTTT.

This clone was seen many times. The chain carries TRBV11-2 and TRBJ2-7; 9 bases match TRBD1. This CDR3 is built from 16 residues. With V trimmed by 5 bases and J by 0 bases, 8 bases remained unmatched. The germline V gene has CDR1 SGHAT and CDR2 FQNNGV. The CDR3 sequence is CASSQGQGGGSYEQYF. CDR3 in DNA: TGTGCCAGCAGCCAGGGACAGGGAGGTGGCTCCTACGAGCAGTACTTC. The variable domain in full, with the rest retrieved from reference TRBV11-2 and TRBJ2-7, is EAGVAQSPRYKIIEKRQSVAFWCNPISGHATLYWYQQILGQGPKLLIQFQNNGVVDDSQLPKDRFSAERLKGVDSTLKIQPAKLEDSAVYLCASSQGQGGGSYEQYFGPGTRLTVT.

This clone was recorded at least ten times. The chain is built from TRBV13 and TRBJ2-7; D is possibly TRBD1 (5 bases). The V gene's germline CDR1 is PRHDT and CDR2 FYEKMQ (reference sequence). V was pared by 2 bases and J by 2 bases, with 10 bases between. The CDR3 runs 14 residues. CDR3 protein: CASSLRGAPYEQYF. The CDR3 DNA reads as TGTGCCAGCAGCTTAAGGGGTGCCCCCTACGAGCAGTACTTC.

Many counts were recorded for this clone. The rearrangement uses TRBV7-9 and TRBJ2-7; no clear D gene. This CDR3 is 15 amino acids long. V lost 1 base to trimming and J lost 0 bases, with 10 bases between them. Germline V lookup: CDR1 SEHNR, CDR2 FQNEAQ (reference sequence). The CDR3 loop reads CASSLEETSSYEQYF. CDR3 nucleotide sequence: TGTGCCAGCAGCTTAGAAGAAACGAGCTCCTACGAGCAGTACTTC.

This clone was seen only a few times. The chain combines TRBV12-5 with TRBJ1-5, with 11 nucleotides matching TRBD1. V trimming: 4 bases; J trimming: 7 bases; junction bases outside the gene matches: 9. The CDR3 runs 16 residues. CDR1 is LGHNT and CDR2 is FRNRAP in the germline V gene. The CDR3 here is CASGSGTGGWGQPQHF. In nucleotides, the CDR3 is TGTGCTAGTGGTTCCGGGACAGGGGGTTGGGGGCAGCCCCAGCATTTT.

This clone was counted many times. The CDR3 coding sequence is TGTGCCAGCAGTTACGGCGGGGGCGTGAACACTGAAGCTTTCTTT. Amino acid sequence: CASSYGGGVNTEAFF. V gene TRBV6-6 combines with J gene TRBJ1-1, with D maybe TRBD1 (6 bases). The CDR3 extends over 15 amino acids. V lost 2 bases and J lost 0, with 10 bases in between. Per germline, CDR1 MNHNY and CDR2 SVGAGI (reference sequence).

In this sample, this clone turned up many times. This sample also contains other DNA sequences that code for the same CDR3. The chain uses TRBV27 and TRBJ2-7; no firm D call. This CDR3 is built from 13 residues. Trimming shortened V by 2 bases and J by 3 bases, and 8 bases separated the two germline ends. Germline V gene data show CDR1 as MNHEY and CDR2 as SMNVEV (reference sequence). Here the CDR3 reads CASSLGLIYEQYF. CDR3 nucleotide sequence: TGTGCCAGCAGTTTAGGTCTGATCTACGAGCAGTACTTC.

This sequence joins TRBV20-1 and TRBJ2-7; TRBD2 might be the D (5 bases). Trimming removed 0 bases at V and 2 bases at J, with 14 bases between. This CDR3 spans 15 amino acids. CDR1 is DFQATT, CDR2 SNEGSKA, per germline (reference sequence). The CDR3 DNA reads TGCAGTGCTAGAGATCGGTCGGGATCCCCCTACGAGCAGTACTTC. Translation: CSARDRSGSPYEQYF.